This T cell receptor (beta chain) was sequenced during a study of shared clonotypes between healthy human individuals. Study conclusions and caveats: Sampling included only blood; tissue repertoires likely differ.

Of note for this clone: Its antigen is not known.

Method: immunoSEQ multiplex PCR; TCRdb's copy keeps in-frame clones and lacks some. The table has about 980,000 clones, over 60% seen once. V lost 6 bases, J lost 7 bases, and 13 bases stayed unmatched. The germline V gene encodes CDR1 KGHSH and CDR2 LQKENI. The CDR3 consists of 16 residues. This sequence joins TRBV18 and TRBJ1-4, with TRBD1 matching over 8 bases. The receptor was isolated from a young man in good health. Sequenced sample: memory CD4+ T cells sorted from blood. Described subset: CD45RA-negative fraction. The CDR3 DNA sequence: TGTGCCAGCTCGACTACTATGGACAGGGCGGGTGAAAAACTGTTTTTT. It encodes CASSTTMDRAGEKLFF.